The 14 T cell receptor beta chains below all came from one sample that was sequenced in a study of T cell responses to AZD1222 COVID-19 vaccine. Method: immunoSEQ multiplex PCR; TCRdb's copy keeps in-frame clones and lacks some. The sample has some 150,000 clones; 85% to 95% are singletons. The input for sequencing was peripheral blood, taken 28 days after the second AZD1222 dose. The receptors were sampled from an adult who received the AZD1222 COVID-19 vaccine.

This clone was counted a single time. This sequence joins TRBV27 and TRBJ1-3; tentatively, D is TRBD1 (5 bases). The CDR3 extends over 15 amino acids. With 8 bases removed from V and 4 bases from J, the gap between germline ends came to 18 bases. Per germline, CDR1 MNHEY and CDR2 SMNVEV (reference sequence). The CDR3 DNA reads TGTGCCAGCGCTCTCTACGGGACCGACGGAAACACCATATATTTT. Protein sequence: CASALYGTDGNTIYF.

For the CDR3, the DNA is TGTGCCAGCCTTAAAGAGGGGCTTTCCACAGATACGCAGTATTTT. This translates into CASLKEGLSTDTQYF. The J gene is TRBJ2-3, the V gene TRBV11-1; the D gene could be TRBD1 or TRBD2 (5 bases each). The germline V gene encodes CDR1 SGHAT and CDR2 FQDESV (reference sequence). The CDR3 contains 15 residues. V was clipped by 8 bases and J by 2 bases, with 17 bases between them.

This CDR3 reads CASTPGPHPNEQFF. In nucleotides, the CDR3 is TGTGCCAGCACCCCCGGACCCCACCCCAATGAGCAGTTCTTC. V and J are TRBV2 and TRBJ2-1; D unclear. Trimming removed 7 bases at V and 6 bases at J, with 16 bases between. Germline CDR1 is SNHLY and CDR2 is FYNNEI. The CDR3 sequence is 14 residues long.

The CDR3 here is CASSLAGQGGTDTQYF. CDR3 DNA: TGTGCCAGCAGCTTAGCGGGACAGGGGGGCACAGATACGCAGTATTTT. The rearrangement joins TRBV7-3 to TRBJ2-3, with 11 nucleotides matching TRBD1. J lost 1 base, V lost 2 bases, and 2 bases had no gene match. The CDR3 loop spans 16 amino acids. CDR1 and CDR2 from the germline V gene are SGHTA and FQGTGA.

V is TRBV27 and J is TRBJ1-6; weak D call: TRBD1 (5 bases). The CDR3 extends over 13 amino acids. Germline CDR1 is MNHEY and CDR2 is SMNVEV (reference sequence). Trimming removed 5 bases at V and 8 bases at J, with 10 bases between. CDR3 nucleotides: TGTGCCAGCAGTGGACAATCCGATTCACCCCTCCACTTT. Amino acids: CASSGQSDSPLHF.

The chain uses TRBV28 and TRBJ2-2; TRBD1 might be the D (6 bases). V gave up 0 bases and J gave up 2 bases, with 10 bases separating them. Germline lookup yields CDR1 MDHEN and CDR2 SYDVKM. This CDR3 contains 16 residues. DNA for the CDR3: TGTGCCAGCAGTTTATGGCAGGGGACAAACACCGGGGAGCTGTTTTTT. Translation: CASSLWQGTNTGELFF.

The V gene is TRBV10-1, the J gene TRBJ2-7; the D is unclear. V lost 0 bases and J 2 bases, leaving 8 bases between the germline ends. The CDR3 totals 14 residues. The V gene's germline CDR1 is WNHNN and CDR2 SYGVQD (reference sequence). The CDR3 DNA reads as TGCGCCAGCAGTGAGTCCCCCGGAGCCTACGAGCAGTACTTC. Translated: CASSESPGAYEQYF.

The CDR3 nucleotides are TGTGCCAGCGGGAAAGGGGGGTCGGACACTGAAGCTTTCTTT. It is translated as CASGKGGSDTEAFF. The gene calls are TRBV5-5 and TRBJ1-1; a possible D gene is TRBD1 (6 bases). Germline assignment: CDR1 SGHKS and CDR2 YYEKEE (reference sequence). Trimming removed 7 bases at V and 3 bases at J, with 16 bases between. This CDR3 has 14 residues.

This chain connects TRBV11-2 to TRBJ2-3; 10 bases align to TRBD1. Looked up from germline, CDR1 is SGHAT and CDR2 is FQNNGV. Losses at the gene ends were 3 bases for V and 1 base for J; bases not matched to a gene: 7. CDR3 size: 17 residues. The CDR3 DNA sequence: TGTGCCAGCAGCTTCACCGCGACAGGGGGCGGCACAGATACGCAGTATTTT. Translation gives CASSFTATGGGTDTQYF.

The CDR3 spells CASSLTGGLSGANVLTF. For the CDR3, the DNA is TGTGCCAGCAGCTTAACGGGGGGCCTAAGTGGGGCCAACGTCCTGACTTTC. The rearrangement joins TRBV7-6 to TRBJ2-6; D is perhaps TRBD2 (7 bases). CDR1 and CDR2 (germline): SGHVS, FNYEAQ. The CDR3 is 17 residues long. The V gene lost 2 bases and the J gene lost 3 bases, with 14 bases spanning the gap.

V gene TRBV7-9 combines with J gene TRBJ1-1; no clear D. The germline gives CDR1 SEHNR, CDR2 FQNEAQ (reference sequence). The CDR3 is 14 amino acids. V was cut by 5 bases and J by 3 bases, with 13 bases left in between. CDR3 in DNA: TGTGCCAGCAGCCCCTCGGGCAGACACACTGAAGCTTTCTTT. Amino acids: CASSPSGRHTEAFF.

The CDR3 sequence is CASRPQGNTEAFF. CDR3 sequence (DNA): TGTGCCAGCAGGCCACAGGGAAACACTGAAGCTTTCTTT. The J gene is TRBJ1-1, the V gene TRBV11-1; the D gene is possibly TRBD1 (6 bases). The V end was cut by 6 bases, the J end by 2 bases, with 10 bases between. The germline V gene encodes CDR1 SGHAT and CDR2 FQDESV (reference sequence). The CDR3 consists of 13 residues.

The chain combines TRBV6-5 with TRBJ2-7; TRBD2 might be the D (5 bases). CDR1 is MNHEY, CDR2 SVGAGI, per germline. This CDR3 region has 15 residues. V was pared by 1 base and J by 0 bases, with 10 bases between. The CDR3: CASSYYPGNSYEQYF. The CDR3 DNA reads TGTGCCAGCAGTTACTATCCGGGAAACTCCTACGAGCAGTACTTC.

The V call is TRBV5-5, the J call TRBJ1-2; the D is unclear. CDR1 and CDR2 (germline): SGHKS, YYEKEE (reference sequence). V lost 3 bases and J lost 2, with 17 bases in between. The CDR3 covers 16 residues. The CDR3 here is CASSSSYVVGNYGYTF. The DNA of the CDR3 is TGTGCCAGCAGCTCCTCGTACGTAGTCGGGAACTATGGCTACACCTTC.